Listed here are 5 T cell receptor beta chains from one sample, sequenced in a study of OX40 agonist ivuxolimab in advanced cancers. The method was the immunoSEQ multiplex PCR assay. TCRdb stores this immuneACCESS table with in-frame sequences only. Part of the clones is absent; in the studies checked, under half of the shortfall reflects unresolved V genes, and no reason is known for the rest. The sample table lists 10,000 to 15,000 clones, 75% to 95% of them with a count of one. The ten most abundant clones make up approximately 70% of the sample. Specimen: CD4+ or CD8+ T cells sorted from blood, collected in a trial of the OX40 agonist ivuxolimab. The receptors originated from an adult with an advanced solid tumor such as melanoma, head and neck, liver or kidney cancer.

The chain links TRBV27 to TRBJ2-1, with a weak D call TRBD1 (6 bases). V was clipped by 6 bases and J by 7 bases, with 22 bases between them. The germline CDR1 and CDR2 sequences are MNHEY and SMNVEV (reference sequence). The CDR3 extends over 16 amino acids. CDR3 in DNA: TGTGCCAGCAGCGCCGGTTGGGGGCAGGGCCTGAATGAGCAGTTCTTC. Translated: CASSAGWGQGLNEQFF.

This clone has more than one count but fewer than ten. The chain recombines TRBV4-2 with TRBJ1-4, with 7 bases fitting TRBD1. Trimming cost V 4 bases and J 0 bases; bases outside gene matches: 2. This CDR3 comprises 15 residues. Germline V lookup: CDR1 LGHNA, CDR2 YNFKEQ. The CDR3 region has the DNA TGTGCCAGCAGCCGAGACAGGGCAACTAATGAAAAACTGTTTTTT. Protein: CASSRDRATNEKLFF.

This clone was counted a single time. This chain links TRBV14 with TRBJ2-1; TRBD1 matches at 8 bases. This CDR3 contains 14 residues. In germline, CDR1 is SGHDN, CDR2 FVKESK. The J segment lost 8 bases and the V segment lost 3 bases, leaving 6 bases of the junction unmatched. CDR3 DNA sequence: TGTGCCAGCAGCCAGAGGACAGGGTTGGATGAGCAGTTCTTC. This sequence encodes CASSQRTGLDEQFF. Full variable domain (rest looked up from reference TRBV14 and TRBJ2-1): EAGVTQFPSHSVIEKGQTVTLRCDPISGHDNLYWYRRVMGKEIKFLLHFVKESKQDESGMPNNRFLAERTGGTYSTLKVQPAELEDSGVYFCASSQRTGLDEQFFGPGTRLTVL.

The rearrangement links TRBV5-6 to TRBJ1-6, with 7 bases matching TRBD1. J lost 10 bases, V lost 2 bases, and 9 bases had no gene match. The CDR3 length is 15 residues. From germline, CDR1 is SGHDT and CDR2 YYEEEE. The CDR3 region is CASSFAGGLGSPLHF. CDR3 sequence (DNA): TGTGCCAGCAGCTTCGCAGGGGGGCTTGGCTCACCCCTCCACTTT.

The table lists this clone with a few counts. J is TRBJ2-1 and V is TRBV6-5, with D perhaps matching TRBD2 (7 bases). With 3 bases removed from V and 4 bases from J, the gap between germline ends came to 16 bases. This CDR3 contains 16 residues. In germline, CDR1 is MNHEY, CDR2 SVGAGI. The CDR3 loop reads CASSYLGGGLYNEQFF. In DNA form, the CDR3 reads TGTGCCAGCAGTTATTTAGGGGGGGGCCTTTACAATGAGCAGTTCTTC.